The next 17 T cell receptor beta chains were all read from a single sample in a study of siplizumab effects on memory and regulatory T cells (dated by TCRdb to between 2019 and 2020). Library method: the immunoSEQ multiplex PCR assay. Sourced from immuneACCESS, this table was stored by TCRdb with only in-frame sequences that have V and J called. A share of the clones is absent; for the studies checked, an unresolved V gene accounts for under half, and the remainder has no known explanation. This sample has around 100,000 clones in its table, and 85% to 95% of those were observed once. Approximately 12% of the sample is held by the ten biggest clonotypes. What was sequenced was non-Treg CD4+ T cells sorted from blood. What the cell subset or site label conveys for this sample: FACS-sorted unstimulated CD4+ non-regulatory T cells. Receptor source: a human donor in good health.

The chain links TRBV5-1 to TRBJ2-3; TRBD1 matches 10 bases. After removal of 0 bases from V and 3 bases from J, the junction contained 7 bases not matched to a gene. The CDR3 totals 17 residues. Germline assignment: CDR1 SGHRS and CDR2 YFSETQ. The CDR3 loop reads CASSLDWTGGITDTQYF. Written as DNA, the CDR3 is TGCGCCAGCAGCTTGGACTGGACAGGGGGTATTACAGATACGCAGTATTTT.

V gene TRBV18 combines with J gene TRBJ2-5, with D possibly TRBD1 on 5 matching bases. CDR3 size: 15 residues. Germline values: CDR1 KGHSH, CDR2 LQKENI. Trimming shortened V by 3 bases and J by 0 bases, and 11 bases separated the two germline ends. The CDR3 spells CASSPGRVDQETQYF. CDR3 in DNA: TGTGCCAGCTCACCGGGGCGAGTAGACCAAGAGACCCAGTACTTC.

The chain combines TRBV5-1 with TRBJ2-2, with D hard to call. The germline CDR1 and CDR2 sequences are SGHRS and YFSETQ. The CDR3 runs to 14 residues. Trimming cost V 3 bases and J 6 bases, with 12 bases left between them. The CDR3 DNA reads TGCGCCAGCAGCTCTTTACTTAGTCCCGGGGAGCTGTTTTTT. This encodes CASSSLLSPGELFF. Complete variable domain (other parts from reference TRBV5-1 and TRBJ2-2): KAGVTQTPRYLIKTRGQQVTLSCSPISGHRSVSWYQQTPGQGLQFLFEYFSETQRNKGNFPGRFSGRQFSNSRSEMNVSTLELGDSALYLCASSSLLSPGELFFGEGSRLTVL.

This CDR3 is CASSLTSGLSSYEQYF. DNA for the CDR3: TGCGCCAGCAGCTTAACTTCGGGACTGAGCTCCTACGAGCAGTACTTC. The chain carries TRBV5-1 and TRBJ2-7; a possible D gene is TRBD2 (6 bases). CDR1 and CDR2 from the germline V gene are SGHRS and YFSETQ. V lost 2 bases, J lost 0 bases, and 15 bases lay in between. The CDR3 length is 16 residues.

The V call is TRBV19, the J call TRBJ1-5; D ambiguous. The CDR3 spans 16 residues. V was pared by 3 bases and J by 2 bases, with 14 bases between. Germline CDR1 and CDR2: LNHDA and SQIVND (reference sequence). The CDR3 spells CASSIQGWYGNQPQHF. CDR3 bases: TGTGCCAGTAGTATTCAAGGGTGGTACGGCAATCAGCCCCAGCATTTT.

The rearrangement joins TRBV27 to TRBJ2-3; no clear D gene. Germline values: CDR1 MNHEY, CDR2 SMNVEV (reference sequence). The V gene lost 10 bases and the J gene lost 0 bases, with 8 bases spanning the gap. This CDR3 region has 12 residues. CDR3 sequence: CATSPSTDTQYF. The CDR3 bases are TGTGCCACCTCCCCTAGCACAGATACGCAGTATTTT.

This clone was counted a single time. This chain uses TRBV30 with TRBJ2-5, with D perhaps matching TRBD1 or TRBD2 (6 bases each). Germline loops: CDR1 GTSNPN, CDR2 SVGIG (reference sequence). V lost 2 bases, J lost 0 bases, and 19 bases lay in between. The CDR3 length is 17 residues. In nucleotides, the CDR3 is TGTGCCTGGAGTCCAACAAGGGGGACTTTGTACCAAGAGACCCAGTACTTC. It encodes CAWSPTRGTLYQETQYF.

The chain uses TRBV5-4 and TRBJ2-6; 12 bases fit TRBD1. Trimming took 3 bases from V and 2 from J; bases not matched to a gene: 12. Germline loops: CDR1 SGHNT, CDR2 YYREEE (reference sequence). The CDR3 contains 20 residues. The DNA for the CDR3 is TGTGCCAGCAGCTCGGGGGGCGGGACAGGGGGCGCAACTGGGGCCAACGTCCTGACTTTC. Translation: CASSSGGGTGGATGANVLTF.

The V and J genes are TRBV2 and TRBJ2-2; 7 bases align to TRBD1. CDR3 size: 16 residues. Germline V CDR1 and CDR2: SNHLY, FYNNEI. Germline trimming cut 6 bases from V and 0 bases from J; bases unmatched to any gene: 7. CDR3 in amino acids: CASSWATGTNTGELFF. In DNA, the CDR3 is TGTGCCAGCAGCTGGGCGACAGGGACGAACACCGGGGAGCTGTTTTTT.

The chain joins TRBV28 to TRBJ2-1, with D uncertain. V lost 4 bases and J 0 bases, leaving 13 bases between the germline ends. Germline assignment: CDR1 MDHEN and CDR2 SYDVKM. The CDR3 consists of 16 residues. The chain's CDR3 is CASSSQQPPSYNEQFF. CDR3 coding DNA: TGTGCCAGCAGTTCCCAACAGCCCCCCTCCTACAATGAGCAGTTCTTC.

J is TRBJ2-7 and V is TRBV7-2; TRBD2 matches at 9 bases. The germline gives CDR1 SGHTA, CDR2 FQGNSA. This CDR3 has 15 amino acids. V lost 5 bases and J lost 5; bases outside the gene matches: 10. This CDR3 reads CASSPYGTSIHEQYF. CDR3 sequence (DNA): TGTGCCAGCAGCCCGTACGGGACTAGCATCCACGAGCAGTACTTC.

The chain links TRBV19 to TRBJ2-1; 10 positions agree with TRBD2. The V gene end was trimmed by 1 base and the J gene end by 8 bases; junction bases not matched to a gene: 5. This CDR3 is 15 amino acids long. Germline values: CDR1 LNHDA, CDR2 SQIVND (reference sequence). In DNA, the CDR3 is TGTGCCAGTAGTATAGGTCTAGCGGGAGTGTATGAGCAGTTCTTC. Its translation: CASSIGLAGVYEQFF. The whole variable domain, remainder taken from reference TRBV19 and TRBJ2-1, is DGGITQSPKYLFRKEGQNVTLSCEQNLNHDAMYWYRQDPGQGLRLIYYSQIVNDFQKGDIAEGYSVSREKKESFPLTVTSAQKNPTAFYLCASSIGLAGVYEQFFGPGTRLTVL.

This rearrangement joins TRBV6-1 to TRBJ1-4, with D tentatively TRBD1 (6 bases). Germline V gene lookup returns CDR1 MNHNS and CDR2 SASEGT. This CDR3 contains 17 residues. With 4 bases removed from V and 5 bases from J, the gap between germline ends came to 20 bases. The CDR3 DNA reads TGTGCCAGCAGTGCCGGTGACAGGTGGGGGAAAAATGAAAAACTGTTTTTT. Translating gives CASSAGDRWGKNEKLFF.

The chain is built from TRBV11-3 and TRBJ2-1, with TRBD2 identical over 10 bases. Looked up from germline, CDR1 is SGHNT and CDR2 is YENEEA. J lost 6 bases, V lost 5 bases, and 7 bases had no gene match. The CDR3 covers 15 residues. This CDR3 reads CASSLLAGATNEQFF. CDR3 sequence (DNA): TGTGCCAGCAGCCTTCTAGCGGGAGCTACCAATGAGCAGTTCTTC.

The chain links TRBV27 to TRBJ1-5; D is unclear. CDR3 size: 12 residues. V lost 4 bases and J lost 4, with 5 bases in between. The germline CDR1 and CDR2 sequences are MNHEY and SMNVEV (reference sequence). This CDR3 reads CASSSANQPQHF. Here the CDR3 DNA reads TGTGCCAGCAGTTCCGCAAATCAGCCCCAGCATTTT.

This rearrangement joins TRBV28 to TRBJ2-7, with 13 positions matching TRBD2. The CDR3 totals 15 residues. Germline loops: CDR1 MDHEN, CDR2 SYDVKM. Unmatched junction bases numbered 5, after V lost 3 bases and J lost 6 bases. CDR3 sequence reads: CASSLGTSGIGEQYF. Here the CDR3 DNA reads TGTGCCAGCAGTTTGGGGACTAGCGGGATCGGCGAGCAGTACTTC.

The chain recombines TRBV29-1 with TRBJ1-2; weak D call: TRBD1 (5 bases). CDR3 size: 13 residues. Per germline, CDR1 SQVTM and CDR2 ANQGSEA. Trimming shortened V by 4 bases and J by 8 bases, and 17 bases separated the two germline ends. CDR3 DNA sequence: TGCAGCGTTGTCGCAGGGATGACTTGGGGCTACACCTTC. This gives the protein CSVVAGMTWGYTF.